This T cell receptor (beta chain) was observed in a study of blood T cell repertoires in COVID-19. The data were produced by immunoSEQ multiplex PCR, yet TCRdb's version contains in-frame clones alone and is incomplete. The table records a few hundred thousand clones, more than 65% of them present only once. This TCR was sampled from a person aged 70 to 79 with COVID-19, enrolled during active disease. The sample consisted of peripheral blood.

CDR3 in DNA: TGTGCCAGCACAACAATACAGGGTGTGGATTCACCCCTCCACTTT. It specifies CASTTIQGVDSPLHF. V is TRBV28 and J is TRBJ1-6; perhaps TRBD1 as D (6 bases). V was trimmed by 7 bases and J by 8 bases, leaving 18 bases between them. The CDR3 covers 15 residues. Per the germline V gene, CDR1 is MDHEN and CDR2 is SYDVKM.